The sequence of this T cell receptor (beta chain) was determined in a study of CD8+CD57+ T cells in acquired aplastic anemia. Overall study: Sorted CD4+ plus CD8+ cells gave DNA averaging around 3 ug.

Overall study findings and caveats: The study found no significant CD8+ Simpson's diversity difference between patients and controls. In common between the patients and the controls were approximately 30 CD8+ CDR3 sequences.

CDR3 and TCR beta VDJ profiling relied on a genomic DNA template. TCRdb re-derived calls from the reads in MiXCR, one entry per CDR3 protein. The repertoire holds approximately 130,000 distinct CDR3 sequences, with roughly 40% as singletons. CDR1 ENHRY and CDR2 SYGVKD come from the germline V gene. V was cut by 3 bases and J by 3 bases, with 16 bases left in between. This CDR3 contains 16 residues. Patients included in sequencing had previously demonstrated CD8+CD57+ cell expansion by flow cytometry. By the time of blood sampling, patients had still received no therapy. The sample holds many counts of this clonotype. What it binds is not known.

This chain uses TRBV10-3 with TRBJ2-3; the D is unclear. Sequencing was performed on sorted CD4+, CD8+, or CD8+CD57+ T cells (not recorded which) from PBMCs. This TCR was recovered from a human donor with aplastic anemia. The CDR3 nucleotides are TGTGCCATCAGTGATAGGCAGTCGGTACCAACAGATACGCAGTATTTT. It specifies CAISDRQSVPTDTQYF.